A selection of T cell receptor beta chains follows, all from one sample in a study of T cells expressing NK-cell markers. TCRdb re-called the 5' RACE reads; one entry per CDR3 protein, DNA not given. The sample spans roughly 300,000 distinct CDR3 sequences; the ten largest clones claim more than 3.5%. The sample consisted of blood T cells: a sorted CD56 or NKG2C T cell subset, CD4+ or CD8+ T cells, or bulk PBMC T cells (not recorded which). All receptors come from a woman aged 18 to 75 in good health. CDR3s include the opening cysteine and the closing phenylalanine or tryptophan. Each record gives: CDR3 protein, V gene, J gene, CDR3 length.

CATSLYDTQYF	TRBV24-1	TRBJ2-3	11
CASSLVSGDSGNTIYF	TRBV5-1	TRBJ1-3	16
CASSPYGTGELFF	TRBV7-3	TRBJ2-2	13
CASSLGVLGTEAFF	TRBV11-2	TRBJ1-1	14
CASSPYRVTGETQYF	TRBV7-2	TRBJ2-5	15
CASSFGLADSPTGELFF	TRBV12-3/TRBV12-4	TRBJ2-2	17
CASTDRNNEQFF	TRBV12-3/TRBV12-4	TRBJ2-1	12
CASSEPGGTIQYF	TRBV10-1	TRBJ2-4	13
CASKGGREYTDTQYF	TRBV4-1	TRBJ2-3	15
CASSEGGSGGQEKLFF	TRBV25-1	TRBJ1-4	16
CASTPLRGLAGAAYEQYF	TRBV7-3	TRBJ2-7	18
CASSPVVAGGSNEQFF	TRBV5-1	TRBJ2-1	16
CASSPQYGSTYNEQFF	TRBV18	TRBJ2-1	16
CASSLVGGLGEQYF	TRBV7-8	TRBJ2-7	14
CASSFYSRPDVLTF	TRBV12-3/TRBV12-4	TRBJ2-6	14
CASSLGPENTGELFF	TRBV7-2	TRBJ2-2	15
CASSYGSTDTQYF	TRBV6-5	TRBJ2-3	13
CASSTTGRLAGELFF	TRBV7-2	TRBJ2-2	15
CASNPGQLKEQYF	TRBV28	TRBJ2-7	13
CASSSWTTHNEQFF	TRBV7-2	TRBJ2-1	14
CASSLGPRSGPKGEKLFF	TRBV7-2	TRBJ1-4	18
CASSSGQSNEKLFF	TRBV5-1	TRBJ1-4	14
CASRPRASQGGYTF	TRBV5-1	TRBJ1-2	14
CASSLLGPKNIQYF	TRBV7-2	TRBJ2-4	14
CSAQPGQGRRTDTQYF	TRBV20-1	TRBJ2-3	16
CSASSPPGVSMGTDTQYF	TRBV20-1	TRBJ2-3	18
CAHSGGAPFTNYGYTF	TRBV7-7	TRBJ1-2	16
CASSPETGGRLFF	TRBV7-2	TRBJ1-4	13
CASSPRQGVKNGYTF	TRBV12-3/TRBV12-4	TRBJ1-2	15
CSATPLGETQYF	TRBV20-1	TRBJ2-5	12
CASSYGAGRNIQYF	TRBV28	TRBJ2-4	14
CASSLAVQISSYEQYF	TRBV5-1	TRBJ2-7	16
CASSPPGLSGTDTQYF	TRBV18	TRBJ2-3	16
CSARRDRDWETQYF	TRBV20-1	TRBJ2-5	14
CASRPPGQRGYTF	TRBV6-1	TRBJ1-2	13